One and the same sample provided the 5 T cell receptor beta chains below, sequenced in a study of shared T cell receptors in the human thymus. Assay: immunoSEQ multiplex PCR; the TCRdb copy retains only in-frame clones and omits some. The sample has almost 550,000 clones; 75% to 85% are singletons. The sample was also reused in another study, on human thymus T cells.

The sequencing input was thymocytes. The receptors stem from a boy younger than two with a congenital heart defect.

V gene TRBV6-5 combines with J gene TRBJ1-2, with a weak D call TRBD1 (5 bases). V was pared by 7 bases and J by 11 bases, with 26 bases between. Germline V gene sequence: CDR1 MNHEY, CDR2 SVGAGI. The CDR3 runs to 15 residues. The CDR3 region is CASTQTVSLHPSYTF. The DNA of the CDR3 is TGTGCCAGCACCCAGACAGTTTCGCTTCACCCTTCGTACACCTTC.

This clone was picked up a small number of times. Sequence at one end of the junction differs from germline and may be a read error. The chain combines TRBV15 with TRBJ2-3; D may be TRBD1 (6 bases). This CDR3 has 21 amino acids. Looked up from germline, CDR1 is LNHNV and CDR2 is YYDKDF (reference sequence). CDR3 loop: CATSRGMSRATGSGRTDTQYF. The CDR3 DNA sequence: TGTGCCACCAGCAGAGGGATGAGTAGGGCTACAGGGAGCGGCCGCACCGATACGCAGTATTTT.

The chain combines TRBV30 with TRBJ2-3, with a possible D match to TRBD1 (5 bases). CDR1 and CDR2 (germline): GTSNPN, SVGIG (reference sequence). V was clipped by 1 base and J by 0 bases, with 20 bases between them. This CDR3 has 18 amino acids. CDR3 residues: CAWSGGHIPLPSTDTQYF. CDR3 nucleotide sequence: TGTGCCTGGAGTGGCGGACACATCCCCCTCCCTAGCACAGATACGCAGTATTTT.

The sample holds a few counts of this clone. DNA of the CDR3: TGCAGTGCCCAGGACGGAGGGGGCTACACCTTC. Translating gives CSAQDGGGYTF. This chain uses TRBV20-1 with TRBJ1-2, with D uncertain. The CDR3 has 11 amino acids. The V and J ends lost 6 bases and 8 bases respectively, with 13 bases between them. Per the germline V gene, CDR1 is DFQATT and CDR2 is SNEGSKA (reference sequence).

In regard to this clone: The conserved closing phenylalanine or tryptophan is absent in this CDR3, likely reflecting a read error. This sequence joins TRBV5-1 and TRBJ2-7, with TRBD1 matching over 9 bases. Germline V gene data show CDR1 as SGHRS and CDR2 as YFSETQ. The CDR3 consists of 18 residues. The ends lost 4 bases at V and 0 bases at J; junction bases unmatched: 14. CDR3 nucleotides: TGCGCCAGCAGCCTAAAAACCCCGACAGGGGGTTCCTCCTACGAGCAGTACCTC. Protein product: CASSLKTPTGGSSYEQYL.